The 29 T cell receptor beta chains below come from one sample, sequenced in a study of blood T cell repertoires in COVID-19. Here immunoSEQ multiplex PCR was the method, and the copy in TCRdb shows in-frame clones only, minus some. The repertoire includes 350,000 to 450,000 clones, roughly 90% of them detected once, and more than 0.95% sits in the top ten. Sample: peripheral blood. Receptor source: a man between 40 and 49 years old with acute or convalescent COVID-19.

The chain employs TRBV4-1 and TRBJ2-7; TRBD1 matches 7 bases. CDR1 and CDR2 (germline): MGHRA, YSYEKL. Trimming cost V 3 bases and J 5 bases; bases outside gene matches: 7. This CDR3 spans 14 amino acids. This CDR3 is CASSHDRVRHEQYF. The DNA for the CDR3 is TGCGCCAGCAGCCACGACAGGGTTCGCCACGAGCAGTACTTC.

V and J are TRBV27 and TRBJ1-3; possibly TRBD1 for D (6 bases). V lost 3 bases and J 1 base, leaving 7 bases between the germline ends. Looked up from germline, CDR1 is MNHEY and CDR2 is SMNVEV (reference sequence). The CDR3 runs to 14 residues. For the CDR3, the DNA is TGTGCCAGCAGTTTGACAGGTTCTGGAAACACCATATATTTT. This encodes CASSLTGSGNTIYF.

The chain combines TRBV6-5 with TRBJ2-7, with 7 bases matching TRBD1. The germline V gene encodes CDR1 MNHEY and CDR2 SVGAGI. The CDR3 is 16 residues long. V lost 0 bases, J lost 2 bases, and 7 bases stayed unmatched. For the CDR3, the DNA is TGTGCCAGCAGTTACTCGGGCAGACAGGGCCCCTACGAGCAGTACTTC. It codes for CASSYSGRQGPYEQYF.

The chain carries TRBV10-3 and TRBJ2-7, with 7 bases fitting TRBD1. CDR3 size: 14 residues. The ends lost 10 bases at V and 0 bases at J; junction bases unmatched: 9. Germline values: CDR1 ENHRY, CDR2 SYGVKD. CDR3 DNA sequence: TGTGCCACCGGAGAGACAGGGTTCTCCTACGAGCAGTACTTC. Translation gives CATGETGFSYEQYF.

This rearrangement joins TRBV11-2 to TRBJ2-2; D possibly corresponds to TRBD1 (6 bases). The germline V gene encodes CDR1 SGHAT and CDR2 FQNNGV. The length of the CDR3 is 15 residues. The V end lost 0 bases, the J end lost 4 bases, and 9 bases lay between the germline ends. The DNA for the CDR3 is TGTGCCAGCAGCTTAGAGGTGGGGGCCACCGGGGAGCTGTTTTTT. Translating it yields CASSLEVGATGELFF. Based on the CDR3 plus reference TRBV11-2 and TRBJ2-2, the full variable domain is EAGVAQSPRYKIIEKRQSVAFWCNPISGHATLYWYQQILGQGPKLLIQFQNNGVVDDSQLPKDRFSAERLKGVDSTLKIQPAKLEDSAVYLCASSLEVGATGELFFGEGSRLTVL.

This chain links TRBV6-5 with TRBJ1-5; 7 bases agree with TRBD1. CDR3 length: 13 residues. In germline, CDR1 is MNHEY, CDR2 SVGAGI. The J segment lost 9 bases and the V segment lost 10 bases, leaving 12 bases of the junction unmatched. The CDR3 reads CATHPTGPAPQHF. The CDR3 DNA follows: TGTGCCACCCATCCGACAGGGCCGGCGCCCCAGCATTTT.

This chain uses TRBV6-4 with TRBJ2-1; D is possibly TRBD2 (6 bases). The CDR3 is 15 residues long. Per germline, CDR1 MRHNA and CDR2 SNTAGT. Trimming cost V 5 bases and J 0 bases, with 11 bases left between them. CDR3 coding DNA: TGTGCCAGCAGTACTAGCCTCCGCTCCTACAATGAGCAGTTCTTC. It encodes CASSTSLRSYNEQFF.

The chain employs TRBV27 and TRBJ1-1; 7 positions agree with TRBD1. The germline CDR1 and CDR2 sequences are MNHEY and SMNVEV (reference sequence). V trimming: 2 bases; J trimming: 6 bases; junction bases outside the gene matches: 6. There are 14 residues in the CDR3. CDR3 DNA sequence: TGTGCCAGCAGTTTAAAGGGGGCAAGGGCTGAAGCTTTCTTT. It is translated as CASSLKGARAEAFF.

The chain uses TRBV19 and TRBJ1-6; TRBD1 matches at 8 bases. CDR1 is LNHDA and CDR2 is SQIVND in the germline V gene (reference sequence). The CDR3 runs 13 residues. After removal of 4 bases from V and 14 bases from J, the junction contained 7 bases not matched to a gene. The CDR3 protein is CASSTGQGRTLHF. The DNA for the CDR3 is TGTGCCAGTAGTACCGGACAGGGTCGAACCCTCCACTTT.

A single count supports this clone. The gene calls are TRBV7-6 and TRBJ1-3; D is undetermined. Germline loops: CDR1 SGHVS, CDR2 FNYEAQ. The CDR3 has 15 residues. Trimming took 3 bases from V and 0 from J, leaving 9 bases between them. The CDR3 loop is CASSLGESSGNTIYF. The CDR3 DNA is TGTGCCAGCAGCTTGGGAGAGAGCTCTGGAAACACCATATATTTT. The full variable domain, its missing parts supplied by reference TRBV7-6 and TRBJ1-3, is GAGVSQSPRYKVTKRGQDVALRCDPISGHVSLYWYRQALGQGPEFLTYFNYEAQQDKSGLPNDRFSAERPEGSISTLTIQRTEQRDSAMYRCASSLGESSGNTIYFGEGSWLTVV.

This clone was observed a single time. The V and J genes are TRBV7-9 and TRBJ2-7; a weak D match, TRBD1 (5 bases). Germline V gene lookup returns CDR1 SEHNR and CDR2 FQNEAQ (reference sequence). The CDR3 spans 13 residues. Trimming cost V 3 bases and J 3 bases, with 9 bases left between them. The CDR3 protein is CASSLTAYYEQYF. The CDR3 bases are TGTGCCAGCAGCTTGACAGCCTACTACGAGCAGTACTTC.

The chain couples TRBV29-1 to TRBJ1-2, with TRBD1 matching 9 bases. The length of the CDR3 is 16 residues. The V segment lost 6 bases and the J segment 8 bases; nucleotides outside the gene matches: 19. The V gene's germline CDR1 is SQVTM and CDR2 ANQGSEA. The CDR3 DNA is TGCAGCGTCGCAAGTCGAACAGGGGGCTTGGGGCAGGGCTACACCTTC. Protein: CSVASRTGGLGQGYTF.

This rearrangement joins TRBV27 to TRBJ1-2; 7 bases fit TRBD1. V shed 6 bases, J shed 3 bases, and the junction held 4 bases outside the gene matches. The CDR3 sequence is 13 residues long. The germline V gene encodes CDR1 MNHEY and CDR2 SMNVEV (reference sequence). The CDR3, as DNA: TGTGCCAGCAGCAGGGACAGAGACTATGGCTACACCTTC. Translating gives CASSRDRDYGYTF.

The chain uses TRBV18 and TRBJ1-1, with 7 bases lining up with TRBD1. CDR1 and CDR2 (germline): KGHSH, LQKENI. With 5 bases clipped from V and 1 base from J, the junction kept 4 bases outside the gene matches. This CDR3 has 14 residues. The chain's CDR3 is CASSSRDRNTEAFF. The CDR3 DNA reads TGTGCCAGCTCATCACGGGACAGGAACACTGAAGCTTTCTTT.

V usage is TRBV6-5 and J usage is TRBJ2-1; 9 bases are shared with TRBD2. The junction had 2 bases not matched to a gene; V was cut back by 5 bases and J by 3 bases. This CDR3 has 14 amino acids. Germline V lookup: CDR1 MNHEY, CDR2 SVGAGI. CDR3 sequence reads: CASSPSGVYNEQFF. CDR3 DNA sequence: TGTGCCAGCAGTCCTAGCGGGGTCTACAATGAGCAGTTCTTC.

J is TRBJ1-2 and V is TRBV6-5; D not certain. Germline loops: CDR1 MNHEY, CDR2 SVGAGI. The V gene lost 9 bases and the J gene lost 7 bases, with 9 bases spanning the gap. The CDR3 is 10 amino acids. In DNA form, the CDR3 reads TGTGCCAGGGCCCGGGGTGGCTACACCTTC. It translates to CARARGGYTF.

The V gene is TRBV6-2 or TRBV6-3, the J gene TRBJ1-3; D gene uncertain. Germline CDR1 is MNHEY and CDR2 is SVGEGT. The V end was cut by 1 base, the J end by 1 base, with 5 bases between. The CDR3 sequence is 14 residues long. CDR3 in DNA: TGTGCCAGCAGTTACTTACGGTCTGGAAACACCATATATTTT. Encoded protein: CASSYLRSGNTIYF.

CDR3 bases: TGTGCCAGCAGCTTAAAGCCCGACAGGGGAAGGGGTGGCTACACCTTC. Translated: CASSLKPDRGRGGYTF. The chain carries TRBV7-9 and TRBJ1-2; 8 bases map to TRBD1. Trimming at V came to 2 bases and at J to 7 bases, leaving 12 bases not matched to a gene. The CDR3 extends over 16 amino acids. Germline V CDR1 and CDR2: SEHNR, FQNEAQ (reference sequence).

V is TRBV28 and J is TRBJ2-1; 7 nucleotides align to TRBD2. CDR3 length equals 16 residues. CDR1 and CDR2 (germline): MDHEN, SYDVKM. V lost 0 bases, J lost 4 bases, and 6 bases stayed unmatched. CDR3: CASSLWGGTQYNEQFF. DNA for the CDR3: TGTGCCAGCAGTTTATGGGGAGGGACCCAATACAATGAGCAGTTCTTC.

The CDR3 DNA reads as TGTGCCAGCAGCTTGTTACAGGGGGTCTACAATGAGCAGTTCTTC. This codes for CASSLLQGVYNEQFF. This chain links TRBV5-8 with TRBJ2-1; 8 bases agree with TRBD1. After removal of 1 base from V and 3 bases from J, the junction contained 3 bases not matched to a gene. The V gene's germline CDR1 is SGHTS and CDR2 YDEGEE. The CDR3 loop spans 15 amino acids.

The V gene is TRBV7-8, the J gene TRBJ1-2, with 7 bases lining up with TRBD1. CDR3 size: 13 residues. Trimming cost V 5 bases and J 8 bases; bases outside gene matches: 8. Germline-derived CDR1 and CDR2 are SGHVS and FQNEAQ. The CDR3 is CASSPHRGAGYTF. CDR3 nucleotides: TGTGCCAGCAGCCCCCACAGGGGCGCCGGCTACACCTTC.

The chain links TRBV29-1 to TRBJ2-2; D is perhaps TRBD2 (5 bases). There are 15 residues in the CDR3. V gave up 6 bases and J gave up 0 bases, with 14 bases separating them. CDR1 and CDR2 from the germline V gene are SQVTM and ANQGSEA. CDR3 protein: CSVRRAEPNTGELFF. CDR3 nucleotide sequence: TGCAGCGTGAGGCGAGCGGAACCGAACACCGGGGAGCTGTTTTTT.

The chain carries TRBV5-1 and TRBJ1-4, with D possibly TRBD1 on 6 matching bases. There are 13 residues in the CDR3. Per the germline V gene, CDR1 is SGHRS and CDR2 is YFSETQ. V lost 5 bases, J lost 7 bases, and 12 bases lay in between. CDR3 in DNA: TGCGCCAGCAGAATTAGGACAGCTGAAAAACTGTTTTTT. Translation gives CASRIRTAEKLFF. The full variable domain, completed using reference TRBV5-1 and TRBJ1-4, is KAGVTQTPRYLIKTRGQQVTLSCSPISGHRSVSWYQQTPGQGLQFLFEYFSETQRNKGNFPGRFSGRQFSNSRSEMNVSTLELGDSALYLCASRIRTAEKLFFGSGTQLSVL.

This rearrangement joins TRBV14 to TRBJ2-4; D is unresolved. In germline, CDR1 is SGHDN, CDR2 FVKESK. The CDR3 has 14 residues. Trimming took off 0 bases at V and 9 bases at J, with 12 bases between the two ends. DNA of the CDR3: TGTGCCAGCAGCCAAGACAGTTCAAGGAGCATTCAGTACTTC. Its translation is CASSQDSSRSIQYF.

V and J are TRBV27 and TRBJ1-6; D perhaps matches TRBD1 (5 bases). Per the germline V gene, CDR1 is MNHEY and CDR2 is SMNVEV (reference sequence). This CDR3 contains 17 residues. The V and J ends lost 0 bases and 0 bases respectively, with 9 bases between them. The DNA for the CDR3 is TGTGCCAGCAGTTTATCTTCAGGGCCCTCCTATAATTCACCCCTCCACTTT. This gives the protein CASSLSSGPSYNSPLHF.

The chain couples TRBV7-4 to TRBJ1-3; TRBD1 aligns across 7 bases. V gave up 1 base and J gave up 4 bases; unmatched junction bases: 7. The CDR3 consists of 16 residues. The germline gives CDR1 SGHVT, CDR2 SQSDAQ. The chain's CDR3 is CASSLVAGGPGNTIYF. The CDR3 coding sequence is TGTGCCAGCAGCTTAGTCGCAGGGGGACCGGGAAACACCATATATTTT.

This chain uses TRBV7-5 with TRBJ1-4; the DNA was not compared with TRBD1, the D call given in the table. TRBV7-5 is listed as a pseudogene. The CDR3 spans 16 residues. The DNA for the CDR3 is TGTGCCAGAAGCGCCCCGGGACAGGGGACGAATGAAAAACTGTTTTTT. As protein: CARSAPGQGTNEKLFF.

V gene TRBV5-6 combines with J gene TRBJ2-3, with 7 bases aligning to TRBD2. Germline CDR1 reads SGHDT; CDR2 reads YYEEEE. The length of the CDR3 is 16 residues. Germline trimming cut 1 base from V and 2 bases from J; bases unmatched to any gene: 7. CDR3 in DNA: TGTGCCAGCAGCTTGTGGACTAGAGTCCCCACAGATACGCAGTATTTT. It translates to CASSLWTRVPTDTQYF.

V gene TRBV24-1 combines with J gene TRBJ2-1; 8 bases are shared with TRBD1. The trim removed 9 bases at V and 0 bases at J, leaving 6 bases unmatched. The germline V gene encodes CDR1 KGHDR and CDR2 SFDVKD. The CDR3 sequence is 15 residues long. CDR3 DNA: TGTGCCACCTCGGGACAGGAGAGCTCCTACAATGAGCAGTTCTTC. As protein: CATSGQESSYNEQFF.